This T cell receptor beta chain was recorded in a study of blood T cells in healthy people across ages. This clonotype appeared a few times. With 8 bases removed from V and 2 bases from J, the gap between germline ends came to 12 bases. The CDR3 length is 13 residues. The germline gives CDR1 MDHEN, CDR2 SYDVKM. PCR was performed a second time for about 6 to 12 cycles using a sample-barcoded 5' primer and a J-beta primer mix. TCRdb reanalysed the 5' RACE reads using MiXCR and keeps one entry per CDR3 protein. In the table there are roughly 650,000 distinct CDR3 sequences, about a third of which are singletons.

Sequences were obtained from blood. This TCR came from a woman aged 80 or over in good health. J is TRBJ1-2 and V is TRBV28; D ambiguous. The CDR3 reads CASQIGKNYGYTF. The CDR3 bases are TGTGCCAGCCAGATCGGGAAAAACTATGGCTACACCTTC.